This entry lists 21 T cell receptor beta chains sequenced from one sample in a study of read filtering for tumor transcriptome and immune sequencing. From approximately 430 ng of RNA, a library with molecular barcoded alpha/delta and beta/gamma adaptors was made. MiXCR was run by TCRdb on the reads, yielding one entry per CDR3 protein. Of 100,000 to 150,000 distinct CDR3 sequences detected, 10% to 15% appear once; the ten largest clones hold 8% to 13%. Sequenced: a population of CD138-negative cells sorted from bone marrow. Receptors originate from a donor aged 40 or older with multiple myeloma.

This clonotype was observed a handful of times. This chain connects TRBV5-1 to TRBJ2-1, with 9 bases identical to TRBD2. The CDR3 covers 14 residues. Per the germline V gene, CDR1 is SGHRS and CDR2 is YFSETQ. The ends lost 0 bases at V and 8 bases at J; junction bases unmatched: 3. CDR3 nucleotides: TGCGCCAGCAGCTTGGATGGCGGGAGGGATGAGCAGTTCTTC. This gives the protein CASSLDGGRDEQFF.

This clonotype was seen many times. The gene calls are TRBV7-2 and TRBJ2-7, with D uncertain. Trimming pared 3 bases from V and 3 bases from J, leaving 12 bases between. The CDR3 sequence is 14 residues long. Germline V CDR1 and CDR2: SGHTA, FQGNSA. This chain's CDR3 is CASSFDPALYEQYF. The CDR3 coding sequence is TGTGCCAGCAGCTTTGACCCGGCACTCTACGAGCAGTACTTC.

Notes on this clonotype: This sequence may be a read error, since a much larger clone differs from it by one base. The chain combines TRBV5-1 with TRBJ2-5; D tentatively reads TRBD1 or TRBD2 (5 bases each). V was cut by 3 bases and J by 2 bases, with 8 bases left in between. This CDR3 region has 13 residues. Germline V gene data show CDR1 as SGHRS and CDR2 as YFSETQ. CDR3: CASSWDAQETQYF. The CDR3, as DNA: TGCGCCAGCAGCTGGGACGCGCAAGAGACCCAGTACTTC.

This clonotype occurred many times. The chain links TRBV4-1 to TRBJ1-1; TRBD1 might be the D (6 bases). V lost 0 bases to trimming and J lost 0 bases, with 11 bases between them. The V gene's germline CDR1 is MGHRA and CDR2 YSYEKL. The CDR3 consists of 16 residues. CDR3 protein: CASSQEERGMNTEAFF. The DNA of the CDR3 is TGCGCCAGCAGCCAAGAGGAGAGGGGGATGAACACTGAAGCTTTCTTT.

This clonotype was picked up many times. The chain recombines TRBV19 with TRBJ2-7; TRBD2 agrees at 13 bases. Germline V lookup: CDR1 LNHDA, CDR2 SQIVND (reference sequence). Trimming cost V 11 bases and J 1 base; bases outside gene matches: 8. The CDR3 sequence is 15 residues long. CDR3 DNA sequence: TGTGCCGGGGACGGACTAGCGGGAGCTTCCTACGAGCAGTACTTC. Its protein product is CAGDGLAGASYEQYF.

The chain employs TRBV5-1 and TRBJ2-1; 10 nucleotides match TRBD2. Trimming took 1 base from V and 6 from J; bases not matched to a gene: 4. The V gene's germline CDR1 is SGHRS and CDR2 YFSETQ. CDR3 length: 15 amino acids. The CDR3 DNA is TGCGCCAGCAGCTTGCTAGCGGGGGTCTCCAATGAGCAGTTCTTC. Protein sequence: CASSLLAGVSNEQFF.

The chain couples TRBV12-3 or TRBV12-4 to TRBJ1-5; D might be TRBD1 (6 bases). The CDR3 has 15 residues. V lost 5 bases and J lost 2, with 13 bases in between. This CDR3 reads CASSNAGEGNQPQHF. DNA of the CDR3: TGTGCCAGCAGTAACGCAGGGGAGGGCAATCAGCCCCAGCATTTT.

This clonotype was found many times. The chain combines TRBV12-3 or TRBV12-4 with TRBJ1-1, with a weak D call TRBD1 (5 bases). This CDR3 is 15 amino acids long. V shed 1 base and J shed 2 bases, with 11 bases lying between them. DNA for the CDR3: TGTGCCAGCAGTTTAGACAGGCAATCAAACACTGAAGCTTTCTTT. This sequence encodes CASSLDRQSNTEAFF.

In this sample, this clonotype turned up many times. For the CDR3, the DNA is TGCAGTGCTAGCCAGGAGAACATGAACACTGAAGCTTTCTTT. It is translated as CSASQENMNTEAFF. The chain carries TRBV20-1 and TRBJ1-1; D is undetermined. Trimming took 3 bases from V and 0 from J, leaving 11 bases between them. The CDR3 consists of 14 residues. Germline V gene sequence: CDR1 DFQATT, CDR2 SNEGSKA (reference sequence).

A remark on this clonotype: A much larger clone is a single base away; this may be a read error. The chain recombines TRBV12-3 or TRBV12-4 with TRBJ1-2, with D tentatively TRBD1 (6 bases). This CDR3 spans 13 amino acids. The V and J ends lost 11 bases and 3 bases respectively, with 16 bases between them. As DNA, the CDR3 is TGTGCCTGCGATAAGGACAGCCACTATGGCTACACCTTC. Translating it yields CACDKDSHYGYTF.

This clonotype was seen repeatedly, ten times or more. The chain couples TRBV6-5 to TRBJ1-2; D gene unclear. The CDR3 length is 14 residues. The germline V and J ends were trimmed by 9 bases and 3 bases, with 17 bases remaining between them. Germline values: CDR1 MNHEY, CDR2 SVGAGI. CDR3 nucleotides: TGTGCCAGTTCTGACCCGGCAGATTACTATGGCTACACCTTC. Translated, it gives CASSDPADYYGYTF.

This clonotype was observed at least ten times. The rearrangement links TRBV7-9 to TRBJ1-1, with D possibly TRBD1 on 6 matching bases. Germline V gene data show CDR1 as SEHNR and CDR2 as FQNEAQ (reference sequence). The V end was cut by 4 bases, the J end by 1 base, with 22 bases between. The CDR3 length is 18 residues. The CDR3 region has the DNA TGTGCCAGCAGCTCGCGAGGGGGTCGGGCCCTAGGGAACACTGAAGCTTTCTTT. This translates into CASSSRGGRALGNTEAFF.

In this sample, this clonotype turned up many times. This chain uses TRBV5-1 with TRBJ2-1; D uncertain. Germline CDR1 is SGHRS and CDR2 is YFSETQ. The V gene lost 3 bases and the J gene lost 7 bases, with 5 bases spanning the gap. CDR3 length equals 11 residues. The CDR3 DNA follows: TGCGCCAGCAGCTCAGCTAATGAGCAGTTCTTC. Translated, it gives CASSSANEQFF.

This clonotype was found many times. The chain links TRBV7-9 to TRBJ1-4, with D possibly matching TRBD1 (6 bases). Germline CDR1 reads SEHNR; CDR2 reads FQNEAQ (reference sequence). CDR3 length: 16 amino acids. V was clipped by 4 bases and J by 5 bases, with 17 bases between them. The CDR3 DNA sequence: TGTGCCAGCAGCTCTTCTTGGGGGGGCACGAATGAAAAACTGTTTTTT. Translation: CASSSSWGGTNEKLFF.

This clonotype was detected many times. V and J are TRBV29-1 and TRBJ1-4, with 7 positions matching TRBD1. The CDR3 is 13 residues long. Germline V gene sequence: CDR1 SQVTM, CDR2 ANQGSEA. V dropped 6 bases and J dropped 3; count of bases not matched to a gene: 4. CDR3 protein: CSVGQASNEKLFF. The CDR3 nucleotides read TGCAGCGTCGGACAGGCCTCTAATGAAAAACTGTTTTTT.

The CDR3 sequence: CASSDGFVNQPQHF. In nucleotides, the CDR3 is TGTGCCAGTAGTGACGGATTTGTCAATCAGCCCCAGCATTTT. The V and J genes are TRBV19 and TRBJ1-5; D gene uncertain. Trimming took off 5 bases at V and 3 bases at J, with 11 bases between the two ends. The CDR3 is 14 amino acids. The V gene's germline CDR1 is LNHDA and CDR2 SQIVND (reference sequence).

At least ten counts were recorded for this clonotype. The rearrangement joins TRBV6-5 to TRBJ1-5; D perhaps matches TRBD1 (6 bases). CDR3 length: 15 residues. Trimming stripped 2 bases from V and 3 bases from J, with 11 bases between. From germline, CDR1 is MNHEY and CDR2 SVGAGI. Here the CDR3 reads CASSYRAGVNQPQHF. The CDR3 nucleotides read TGTGCCAGCAGTTACCGGGCAGGGGTCAATCAGCCCCAGCATTTT.

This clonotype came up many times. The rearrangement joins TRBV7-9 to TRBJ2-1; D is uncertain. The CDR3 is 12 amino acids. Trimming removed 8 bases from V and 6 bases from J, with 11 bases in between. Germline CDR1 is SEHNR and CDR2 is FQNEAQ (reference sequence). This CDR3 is CASAGGINEQFF. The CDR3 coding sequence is TGTGCCAGCGCCGGTGGGATCAATGAGCAGTTCTTC.

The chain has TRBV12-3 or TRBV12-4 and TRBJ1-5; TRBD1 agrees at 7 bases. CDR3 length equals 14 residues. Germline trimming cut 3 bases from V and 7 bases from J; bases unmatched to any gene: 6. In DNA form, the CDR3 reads TGTGCCAGCAGTTTGCACAGGGGTATACAGCCCCAGCATTTT. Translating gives CASSLHRGIQPQHF.

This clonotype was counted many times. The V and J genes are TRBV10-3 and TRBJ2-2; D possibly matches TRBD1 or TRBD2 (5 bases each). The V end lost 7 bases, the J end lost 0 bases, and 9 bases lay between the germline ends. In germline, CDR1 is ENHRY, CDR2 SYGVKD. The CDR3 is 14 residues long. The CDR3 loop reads CAITRDPNTGELFF. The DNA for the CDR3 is TGTGCCATCACACGGGACCCGAACACCGGGGAGCTGTTTTTT.

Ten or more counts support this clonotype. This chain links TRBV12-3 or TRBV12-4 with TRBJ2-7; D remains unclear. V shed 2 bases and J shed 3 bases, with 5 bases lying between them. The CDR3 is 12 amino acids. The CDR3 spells CASSLRVYEQYF. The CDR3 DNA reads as TGTGCCAGCAGTTTAAGGGTCTACGAGCAGTACTTC.